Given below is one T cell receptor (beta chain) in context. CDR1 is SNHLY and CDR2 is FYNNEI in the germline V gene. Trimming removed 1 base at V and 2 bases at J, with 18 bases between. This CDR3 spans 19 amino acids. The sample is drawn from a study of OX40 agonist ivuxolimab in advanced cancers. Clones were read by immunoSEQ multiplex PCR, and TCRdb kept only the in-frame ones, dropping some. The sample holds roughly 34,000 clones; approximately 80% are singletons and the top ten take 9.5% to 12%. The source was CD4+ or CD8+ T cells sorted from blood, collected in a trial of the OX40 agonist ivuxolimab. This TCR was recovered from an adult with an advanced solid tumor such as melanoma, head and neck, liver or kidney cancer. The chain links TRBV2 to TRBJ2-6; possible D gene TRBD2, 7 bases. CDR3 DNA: TGTGCCAGCAGTGAAGGGTTCGGGGGGCGGTTAGCTGGGGCCAACGTCCTGACTTTC. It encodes CASSEGFGGRLAGANVLTF.